What follows are 18 T cell receptor beta chains derived from one specimen sequenced in a study of blood T cell repertoires in COVID-19. Generated by immunoSEQ multiplex PCR, the TCRdb table keeps only in-frame clones and is missing some. The profile shows 120,000 or so clones, approximately 87% of them singletons. Sequencing was performed on peripheral blood. The receptors were gathered from a man aged 50-60 years with acute or convalescent COVID-19.

The rearrangement links TRBV19 to TRBJ2-1; the D gene is possibly TRBD1 (5 bases). CDR1 LNHDA and CDR2 SQIVND come from the germline V gene (reference sequence). V dropped 6 bases and J dropped 3 bases, with 12 bases sitting between them. The CDR3 is 14 amino acids. The CDR3 loop is CASSVADNYNEQFF. The CDR3 DNA is TGTGCCAGTAGCGTCGCGGACAACTACAATGAGCAGTTCTTC.

The rearrangement uses TRBV5-1 and TRBJ2-7; D remains unclear. The ends were cut back, 1 base at V and 3 bases at J, with 8 bases in the middle. Germline V CDR1 and CDR2: SGHRS, YFSETQ. This CDR3 is 13 amino acids long. The chain's CDR3 is CASSLLISYEQYF. CDR3 DNA sequence: TGCGCCAGCAGCTTGCTCATTAGCTACGAGCAGTACTTC.

The rearrangement uses TRBV5-1 and TRBJ2-1; 7 nucleotides line up with TRBD2. Per germline, CDR1 SGHRS and CDR2 YFSETQ. This CDR3 is built from 14 residues. V dropped 0 bases and J dropped 3; count of bases not matched to a gene: 0. In nucleotides, the CDR3 is TGCGCCAGCAGCTTGGGGGACTACTACAATGAGCAGTTCTTC. It codes for CASSLGDYYNEQFF.

This clone came up a few times. DNA of the CDR3: TGTGCCAGCTCGTCTGGGAGAACCCGCCAGGCGGAGACCCAGTACTTC. As protein: CASSSGRTRQAETQYF. The chain employs TRBV18 and TRBJ2-5; D perhaps matches TRBD2 (5 bases). The germline V gene has CDR1 KGHSH and CDR2 LQKENI. This CDR3 comprises 16 residues. Trimming took 6 bases from V and 5 from J, leaving 22 bases between them.

The chain uses TRBV10-2 and TRBJ2-7; 8 nucleotides agree with TRBD2. This CDR3 is 13 amino acids long. Losses at the gene ends were 6 bases for V and 4 bases for J; bases not matched to a gene: 5. Germline CDR1 reads WSHSY; CDR2 reads SAAADI. For the CDR3, the DNA is TGCGCCAGCAGATCGGGACTAGGGTACGAGCAGTACTTC. Protein product: CASRSGLGYEQYF.

The chain joins TRBV2 to TRBJ1-1; D is uncertain. The germline V and J ends were trimmed by 4 bases and 3 bases, with 9 bases remaining between them. Germline values: CDR1 SNHLY, CDR2 FYNNEI. This CDR3 region has 13 residues. CDR3 amino acids: CASSAGRDTEAFF. DNA for the CDR3: TGTGCCAGCAGTGCCGGGCGGGACACTGAAGCTTTCTTT. Full variable domain (remainder filled in from reference TRBV2 and TRBJ1-1): EPEVTQTPSHQVTQMGQEVILRCVPISNHLYFYWYRQILGQKVEFLVSFYNNEISEKSEIFDDQFSVERPDGSNFTLKIRSTKLEDSAMYFCASSAGRDTEAFFGQGTRLTVV.

The chain combines TRBV10-1 with TRBJ2-3, with 11 bases that match TRBD2. V was clipped by 10 bases and J by 7 bases; unmatched bases: 4. CDR3 length: 12 amino acids. Germline V gene data show CDR1 as WNHNN and CDR2 as SYGVQD (reference sequence). CDR3 sequence: CAKPSGRHTQYF. CDR3 DNA: TGCGCCAAACCTAGCGGGAGGCATACGCAGTATTTT.

This chain links TRBV3-1 (or the pseudogene TRBV3-2) with TRBJ1-1; 7 bases agree with TRBD1. Germline CDR1 and CDR2: LGHDT and YNNKEL (reference sequence). The junction had 10 bases not matched to a gene; V was cut back by 1 base and J by 5 bases. This CDR3 has 16 residues. The CDR3 bases are TGTGCCAGCAGCCAAGCAATCTTACAGGGGTGGACTGAAGCTTTCTTT. Its translation: CASSQAILQGWTEAFF.

V and J are TRBV19 and TRBJ1-5; D possibly corresponds to TRBD1 (5 bases). Germline-derived CDR1 and CDR2 are LNHDA and SQIVND (reference sequence). Trimming took 6 bases from V and 0 from J, leaving 6 bases between them. The CDR3 runs 13 residues. CDR3 sequence (DNA): TGTGCCAGTAGCGACAGTAGCAATCAGCCCCAGCATTTT. Encoded protein: CASSDSSNQPQHF.

The CDR3 is CSVEWPNEQFF. As DNA, the CDR3 is TGCAGCGTTGAATGGCCGAATGAGCAGTTCTTC. The J gene is TRBJ2-1, the V gene TRBV29-1; D not resolved. Germline CDR1 reads SQVTM; CDR2 reads ANQGSEA. The CDR3 loop spans 11 amino acids. Trimming shortened V by 2 bases and J by 7 bases, and 6 bases separated the two germline ends.

This sequence joins TRBV5-1 and TRBJ2-4; weak D call: TRBD2 (6 bases). Germline V CDR1 and CDR2: SGHRS, YFSETQ. The CDR3 covers 16 residues. The V gene lost 2 bases and the J gene lost 2 bases, with 14 bases spanning the gap. The CDR3 spells CASSLGTGETKNIQYF. The CDR3 DNA reads TGCGCCAGCAGCTTAGGCACGGGGGAAACCAAAAACATTCAGTACTTC.

The rearrangement joins TRBV2 to TRBJ1-1; no clear D. The V gene's germline CDR1 is SNHLY and CDR2 FYNNEI. This CDR3 contains 13 residues. Trimming removed 3 bases from V and 7 bases from J, with 12 bases in between. The CDR3 loop is CASSDPRTVEAFF. CDR3 sequence (DNA): TGTGCCAGCAGTGACCCTCGAACAGTTGAAGCTTTCTTT. Full variable domain (missing parts from reference TRBV2 and TRBJ1-1): EPEVTQTPSHQVTQMGQEVILRCVPISNHLYFYWYRQILGQKVEFLVSFYNNEISEKSEIFDDQFSVERPDGSNFTLKIRSTKLEDSAMYFCASSDPRTVEAFFGQGTRLTVV.

The chain recombines TRBV19 with TRBJ1-2; maybe TRBD1 (6 bases). V was pared by 4 bases and J by 0 bases, with 6 bases between. Germline assignment: CDR1 LNHDA and CDR2 SQIVND (reference sequence). The CDR3 contains 13 residues. The CDR3: CASSKGANYGYTF. DNA of the CDR3: TGTGCCAGTAGTAAGGGGGCTAACTATGGCTACACCTTC.

The rearrangement uses TRBV18 and TRBJ2-5, with TRBD1 matching 7 bases. The CDR3 length is 16 residues. Germline-derived CDR1 and CDR2 are KGHSH and LQKENI. The junction had 8 bases not matched to a gene; V was cut back by 2 bases and J by 2 bases. CDR3 DNA sequence: TGTGCCAGCTCACCAAATACCGGGACAGAGCAAGAGACCCAGTACTTC. This sequence encodes CASSPNTGTEQETQYF.

V and J are TRBV5-1 and TRBJ2-7; 9 bases fit TRBD2. Germline CDR1 and CDR2: SGHRS and YFSETQ. The CDR3 length is 14 residues. Unmatched junction bases numbered 6, after V lost 1 base and J lost 7 bases. This CDR3 reads CASSLTGGREEQYF. The CDR3 DNA follows: TGCGCCAGCAGCTTGACGGGCGGGAGGGAAGAGCAGTACTTC. Together with reference TRBV5-1 and TRBJ2-7, the CDR3 gives the full variable domain: KAGVTQTPRYLIKTRGQQVTLSCSPISGHRSVSWYQQTPGQGLQFLFEYFSETQRNKGNFPGRFSGRQFSNSRSEMNVSTLELGDSALYLCASSLTGGREEQYFGPGTRLTVT.

The genes are TRBV3-1 (or the pseudogene TRBV3-2) and TRBJ2-3; 7 bases map to TRBD2. Germline-derived CDR1 and CDR2 are LGHDT and YNNKEL (reference sequence). V gave up 3 bases and J gave up 4 bases; unmatched junction bases: 4. This CDR3 is 14 amino acids long. The CDR3 region has the DNA TGTGCCAGCAGCCACGGCGGGAGTGCAGATACGCAGTATTTT. Encoded protein: CASSHGGSADTQYF.

Here the CDR3 DNA reads TGTGCCACCACCACCGGGACAGGGGGGGGCAATGAGCAGTTCTTC. This translates into CATTTGTGGGNEQFF. The gene calls are TRBV19 and TRBJ2-1; 11 bases match TRBD1. The V and J ends lost 10 bases and 6 bases, in that order; junction bases with no gene match: 11. Germline CDR1 LNHDA, CDR2 SQIVND (reference sequence). The CDR3 consists of 15 residues.

The V and J genes are TRBV9 and TRBJ1-4; D unclear. The CDR3 totals 15 residues. V lost 4 bases and J lost 0, with 10 bases in between. Germline V gives CDR1 SGDLS, CDR2 YYNGEE. CDR3 in amino acids: CASSPPGATNEKLFF. CDR3 in DNA: TGTGCCAGCAGCCCCCCGGGAGCAACTAATGAAAAACTGTTTTTT.